This TCR beta chain was retrieved from a study of identical twins. The study's findings and limits: In cord blood, abundant beta clonotypes had fewer insertions; memory showed no trend. Less excess twin sharing appeared in beta out-of-frame sequences. One should note that invariant MAIT and iNKT cells could partly confound zero-insertion analyses. Out-of-frame alpha sequences common to twins exhibited an excess of low generation probability.

TCRdb reprocessed the 5' RACE reads via MiXCR and lists one record per CDR3 protein. The sample includes about 100,000 distinct CDR3 sequences, under 7% of them seen just once. This CDR3 contains 15 residues. J gave up 8 bases and V 6 bases, and 12 bases lay outside the gene matches. Germline V lookup: CDR1 DFQATT, CDR2 SNEGSKA (reference sequence). The sample holds many counts of this clonotype. Its antigen is still unknown. The V call is TRBV20-1, the J call TRBJ2-3; 12 bases agree with TRBD2. This clonotype was obtained from a woman aged 50 to 65 in good health. Input material: memory T cells sorted from blood. CDR3 sequence: CSAPPPGLAGGTQYF. CDR3 in DNA: TGCAGTGCCCCCCCTCCGGGACTAGCGGGTGGTACGCAGTATTTT.